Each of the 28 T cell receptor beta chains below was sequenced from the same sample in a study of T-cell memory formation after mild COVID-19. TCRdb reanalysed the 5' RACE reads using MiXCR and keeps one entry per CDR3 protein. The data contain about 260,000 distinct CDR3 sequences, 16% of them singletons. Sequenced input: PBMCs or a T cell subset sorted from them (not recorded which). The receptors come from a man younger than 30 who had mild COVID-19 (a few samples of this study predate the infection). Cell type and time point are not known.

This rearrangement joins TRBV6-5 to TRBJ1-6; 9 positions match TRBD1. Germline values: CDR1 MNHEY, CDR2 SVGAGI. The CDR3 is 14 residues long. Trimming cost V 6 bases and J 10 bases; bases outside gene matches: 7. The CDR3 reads CASRERQGVSPLHF. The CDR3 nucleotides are TGTGCCAGCAGAGAAAGACAGGGGGTATCACCCCTCCACTTT.

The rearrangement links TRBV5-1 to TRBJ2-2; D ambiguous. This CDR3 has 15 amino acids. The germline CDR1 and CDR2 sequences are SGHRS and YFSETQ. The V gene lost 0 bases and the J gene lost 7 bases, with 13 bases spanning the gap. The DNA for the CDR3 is TGCGCCAGCAGCTTGGGGGCCGTTGTCTTCGGGGAGCTGTTTTTT. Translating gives CASSLGAVVFGELFF. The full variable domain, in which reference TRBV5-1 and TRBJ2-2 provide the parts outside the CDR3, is KAGVTQTPRYLIKTRGQQVTLSCSPISGHRSVSWYQQTPGQGLQFLFEYFSETQRNKGNFPGRFSGRQFSNSRSEMNVSTLELGDSALYLCASSLGAVVFGELFFGEGSRLTVL.

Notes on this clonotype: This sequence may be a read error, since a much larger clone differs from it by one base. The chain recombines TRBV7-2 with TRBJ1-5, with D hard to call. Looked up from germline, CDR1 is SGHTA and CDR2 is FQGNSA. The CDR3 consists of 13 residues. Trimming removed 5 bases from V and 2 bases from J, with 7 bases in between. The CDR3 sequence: CASSRGRNQPQHF. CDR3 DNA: TGTGCCAGCAGCCGCGGCCGCAATCAGCCCCAGCATTTT.

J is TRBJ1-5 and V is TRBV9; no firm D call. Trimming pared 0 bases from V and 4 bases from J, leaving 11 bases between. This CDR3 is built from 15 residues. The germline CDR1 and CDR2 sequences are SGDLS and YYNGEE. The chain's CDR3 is CASSVDGGGNQPQHF. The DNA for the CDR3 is TGTGCCAGCAGCGTAGATGGAGGCGGGAATCAGCCCCAGCATTTT.

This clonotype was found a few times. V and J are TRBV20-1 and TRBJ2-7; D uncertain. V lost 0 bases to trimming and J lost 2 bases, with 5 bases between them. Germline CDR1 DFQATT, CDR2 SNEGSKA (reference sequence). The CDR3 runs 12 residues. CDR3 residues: CSARDTPYEQYF. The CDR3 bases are TGCAGTGCTAGAGATACCCCCTACGAGCAGTACTTC.

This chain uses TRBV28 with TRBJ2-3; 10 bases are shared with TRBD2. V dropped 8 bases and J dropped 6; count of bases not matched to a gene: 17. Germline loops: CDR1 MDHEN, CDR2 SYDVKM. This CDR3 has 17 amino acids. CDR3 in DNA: TGTGCCAGCTCAACCGACTTTTTAGCGGGGGGTAGGGATACGCAGTATTTT. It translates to CASSTDFLAGGRDTQYF.

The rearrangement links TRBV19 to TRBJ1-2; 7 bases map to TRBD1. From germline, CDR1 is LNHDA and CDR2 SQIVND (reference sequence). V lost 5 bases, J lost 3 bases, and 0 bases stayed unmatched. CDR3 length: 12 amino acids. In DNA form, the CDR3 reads TGTGCCAGTAGTGACAGGGACTATGGCTACACCTTC. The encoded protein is CASSDRDYGYTF. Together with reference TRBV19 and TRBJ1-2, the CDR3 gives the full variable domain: DGGITQSPKYLFRKEGQNVTLSCEQNLNHDAMYWYRQDPGQGLRLIYYSQIVNDFQKGDIAEGYSVSREKKESFPLTVTSAQKNPTAFYLCASSDRDYGYTFGSGTRLTVV.

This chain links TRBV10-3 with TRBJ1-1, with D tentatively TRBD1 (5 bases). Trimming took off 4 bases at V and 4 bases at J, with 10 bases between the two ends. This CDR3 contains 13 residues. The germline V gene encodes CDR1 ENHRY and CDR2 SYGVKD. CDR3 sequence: CAISVGVGTEAFF. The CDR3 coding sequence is TGTGCCATCAGTGTGGGGGTTGGCACTGAAGCTTTCTTT.

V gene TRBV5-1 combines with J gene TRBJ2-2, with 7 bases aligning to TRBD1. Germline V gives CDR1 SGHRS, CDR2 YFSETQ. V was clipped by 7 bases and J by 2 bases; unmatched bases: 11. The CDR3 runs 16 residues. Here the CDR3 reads CASLPGGNINTGELFF. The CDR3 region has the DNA TGCGCCAGCCTACCAGGGGGAAACATCAACACCGGGGAGCTGTTTTTT. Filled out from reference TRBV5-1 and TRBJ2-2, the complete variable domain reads KAGVTQTPRYLIKTRGQQVTLSCSPISGHRSVSWYQQTPGQGLQFLFEYFSETQRNKGNFPGRFSGRQFSNSRSEMNVSTLELGDSALYLCASLPGGNINTGELFFGEGSRLTVL.

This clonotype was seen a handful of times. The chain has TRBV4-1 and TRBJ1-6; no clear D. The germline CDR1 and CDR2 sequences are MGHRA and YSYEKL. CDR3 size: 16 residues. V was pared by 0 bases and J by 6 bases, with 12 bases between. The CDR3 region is CASSQDFGWGNSPLHF. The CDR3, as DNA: TGCGCCAGCAGCCAAGATTTCGGCTGGGGTAATTCACCCCTCCACTTT.

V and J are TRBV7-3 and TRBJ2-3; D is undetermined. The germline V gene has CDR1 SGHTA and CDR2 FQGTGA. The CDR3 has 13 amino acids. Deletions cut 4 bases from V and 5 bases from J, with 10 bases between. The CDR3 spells CASSSLSRDTQYF. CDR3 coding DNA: TGTGCCAGCAGCTCTCTCAGTAGAGATACGCAGTATTTT.

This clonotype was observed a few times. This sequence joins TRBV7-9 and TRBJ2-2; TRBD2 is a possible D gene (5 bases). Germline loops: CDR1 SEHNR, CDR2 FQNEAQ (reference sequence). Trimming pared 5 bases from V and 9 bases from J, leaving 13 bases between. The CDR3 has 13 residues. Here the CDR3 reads CASSPSAGWELFF. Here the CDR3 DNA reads TGTGCCAGCAGCCCTTCGGCGGGTTGGGAGCTGTTTTTT.

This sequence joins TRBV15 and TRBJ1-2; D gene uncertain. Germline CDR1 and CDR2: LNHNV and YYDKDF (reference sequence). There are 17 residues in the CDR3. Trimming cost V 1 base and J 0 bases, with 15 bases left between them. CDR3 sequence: CATSRGLGRESNYGYTF. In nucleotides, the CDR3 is TGTGCCACCAGCAGAGGACTAGGGAGGGAATCTAACTATGGCTACACCTTC.

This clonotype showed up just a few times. CDR3 sequence reads: CASSTFRASGSYNEQFF. The CDR3 nucleotides read TGTGCCAGCAGCACCTTCAGGGCTAGCGGGAGCTACAATGAGCAGTTCTTC. The chain carries TRBV7-8 and TRBJ2-1; 10 nucleotides match TRBD2. Trimming at V came to 5 bases and at J to 3 bases, leaving 10 bases not matched to a gene. The germline gives CDR1 SGHVS, CDR2 FQNEAQ. This CDR3 spans 17 amino acids. Full variable domain (missing parts from reference TRBV7-8 and TRBJ2-1): GAGVSQSPRYKVAKRGQDVALRCDPISGHVSLFWYQQALGQGPEFLTYFQNEAQLDKSGLPSDRFFAERPEGSVSTLKIQRTQQEDSAVYLCASSTFRASGSYNEQFFGPGTRLTVL.

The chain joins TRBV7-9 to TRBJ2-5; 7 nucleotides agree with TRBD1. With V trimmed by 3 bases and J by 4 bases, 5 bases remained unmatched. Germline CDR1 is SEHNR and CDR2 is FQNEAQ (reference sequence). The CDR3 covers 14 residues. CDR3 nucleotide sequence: TGTGCCAGCAGCTTCCGGACAGGCGCAGAGACCCAGTACTTC. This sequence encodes CASSFRTGAETQYF.

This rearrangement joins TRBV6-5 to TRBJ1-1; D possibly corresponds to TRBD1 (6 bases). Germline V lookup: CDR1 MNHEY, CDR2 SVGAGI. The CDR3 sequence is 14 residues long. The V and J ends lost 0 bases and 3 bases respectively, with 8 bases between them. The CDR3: CASSYSGHHTEAFF. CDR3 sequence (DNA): TGTGCCAGCAGTTACTCGGGACACCACACTGAAGCTTTCTTT.

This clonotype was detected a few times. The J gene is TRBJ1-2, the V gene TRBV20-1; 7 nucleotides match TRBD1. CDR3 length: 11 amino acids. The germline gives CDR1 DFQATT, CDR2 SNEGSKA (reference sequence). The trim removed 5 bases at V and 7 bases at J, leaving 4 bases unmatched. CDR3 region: CSASRTGGYTF. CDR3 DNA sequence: TGCAGTGCTTCCCGGACAGGTGGCTACACCTTC.

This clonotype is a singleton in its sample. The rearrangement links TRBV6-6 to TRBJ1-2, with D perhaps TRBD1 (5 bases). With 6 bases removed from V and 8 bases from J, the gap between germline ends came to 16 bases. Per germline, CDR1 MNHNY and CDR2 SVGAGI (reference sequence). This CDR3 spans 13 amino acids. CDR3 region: CASREAGPRGYTF. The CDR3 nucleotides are TGTGCCAGCAGGGAGGCAGGGCCAAGGGGCTACACCTTC.

The CDR3 loop reads CASRTTGGSPYNEQFF. CDR3 in DNA: TGCGCCAGCCGAACGACAGGGGGCAGCCCCTACAATGAGCAGTTCTTC. The genes are TRBV5-1 and TRBJ2-1; 10 nucleotides match TRBD1. V lost 7 bases, J lost 2 bases, and 9 bases stayed unmatched. Germline CDR1 SGHRS, CDR2 YFSETQ. This CDR3 is 16 amino acids long.

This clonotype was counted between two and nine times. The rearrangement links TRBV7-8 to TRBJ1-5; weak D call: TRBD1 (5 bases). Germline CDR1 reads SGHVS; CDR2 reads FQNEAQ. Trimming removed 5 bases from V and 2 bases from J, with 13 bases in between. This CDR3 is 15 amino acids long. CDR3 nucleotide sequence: TGTGCCAGCAGCGTCAGGGCTTTTGGCAATCAGCCCCAGCATTTT. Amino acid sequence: CASSVRAFGNQPQHF.

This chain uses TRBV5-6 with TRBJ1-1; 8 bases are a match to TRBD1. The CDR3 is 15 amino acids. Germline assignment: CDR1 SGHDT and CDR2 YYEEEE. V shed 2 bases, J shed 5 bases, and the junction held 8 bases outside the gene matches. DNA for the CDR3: TGTGCCAGCAGCTTATCACAGGGGGTTCTTACTGAAGCTTTCTTT. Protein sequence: CASSLSQGVLTEAFF. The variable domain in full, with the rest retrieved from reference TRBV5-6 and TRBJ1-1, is DAGVTQSPTHLIKTRGQQVTLRCSPKSGHDTVSWYQQALGQGPQFIFQYYEEEERQRGNFPDRFSGHQFPNYSSELNVNALLLGDSALYLCASSLSQGVLTEAFFGQGTRLTVV.

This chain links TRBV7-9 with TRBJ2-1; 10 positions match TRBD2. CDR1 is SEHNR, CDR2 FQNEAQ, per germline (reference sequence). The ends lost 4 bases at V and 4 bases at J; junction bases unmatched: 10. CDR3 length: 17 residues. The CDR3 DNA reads TGTGCCAGCAGCTCAGCGGCTAGCGGGGGCGGGTACAATGAGCAGTTCTTC. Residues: CASSSAASGGGYNEQFF.

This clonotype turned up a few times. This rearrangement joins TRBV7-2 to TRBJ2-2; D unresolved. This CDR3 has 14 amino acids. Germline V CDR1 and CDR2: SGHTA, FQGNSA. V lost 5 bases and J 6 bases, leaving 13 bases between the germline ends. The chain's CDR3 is CASSPRLGAGELFF. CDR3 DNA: TGTGCCAGCAGCCCCCGACTCGGCGCCGGGGAGCTGTTTTTT. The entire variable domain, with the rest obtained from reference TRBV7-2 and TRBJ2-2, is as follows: GAGVSQSPSNKVTEKGKDVELRCDPISGHTALYWYRQSLGQGLEFLIYFQGNSAPDKSGLPSDRFSAERTGGSVSTLTIQRTQQEDSAVYLCASSPRLGAGELFFGEGSRLTVL.

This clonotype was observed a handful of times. CDR3 coding DNA: TGCAGTGCTAGAGAGGCCGGGAACACTGAAGCTTTCTTT. Translated: CSAREAGNTEAFF. The rearrangement links TRBV20-1 to TRBJ1-1; D gene ambiguous. The CDR3 covers 13 residues. Trimming pared 0 bases from V and 1 base from J, leaving 6 bases between. Per germline, CDR1 DFQATT and CDR2 SNEGSKA (reference sequence).

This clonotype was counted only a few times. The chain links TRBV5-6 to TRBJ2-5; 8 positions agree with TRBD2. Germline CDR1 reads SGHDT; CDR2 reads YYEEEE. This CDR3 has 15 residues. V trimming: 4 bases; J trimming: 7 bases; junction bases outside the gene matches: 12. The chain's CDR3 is CASSPGAGASGTQYF. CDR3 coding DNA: TGTGCCAGCAGCCCCGGAGCGGGGGCCTCGGGGACCCAGTACTTC.

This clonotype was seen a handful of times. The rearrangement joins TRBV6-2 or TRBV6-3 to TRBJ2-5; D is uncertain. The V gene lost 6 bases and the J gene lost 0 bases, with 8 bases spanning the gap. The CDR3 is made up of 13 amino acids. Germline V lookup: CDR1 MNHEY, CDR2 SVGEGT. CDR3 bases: TGTGCCAGCAGAACCAGGTACCAAGAGACCCAGTACTTC. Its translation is CASRTRYQETQYF.

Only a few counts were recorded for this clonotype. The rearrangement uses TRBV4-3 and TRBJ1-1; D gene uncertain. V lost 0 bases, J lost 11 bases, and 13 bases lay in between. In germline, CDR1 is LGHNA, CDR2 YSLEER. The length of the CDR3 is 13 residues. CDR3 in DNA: TGCGCCAGCAGCCAAGATAACGGGATTATTGCTTTCTTT. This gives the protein CASSQDNGIIAFF.

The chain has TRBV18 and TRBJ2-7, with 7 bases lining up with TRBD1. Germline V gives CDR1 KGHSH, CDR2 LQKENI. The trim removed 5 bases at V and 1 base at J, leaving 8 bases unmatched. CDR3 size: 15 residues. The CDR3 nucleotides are TGTGCCAGCTCAGGTCCGGGACAGCCGTCCTACGAGCAGTACTTC. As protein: CASSGPGQPSYEQYF.